A single sample is the source of the 15 T cell receptor beta chains below, sequenced in a study of control samples from healthy donors and cancer patients. This table comes from immunoSEQ multiplex PCR, and its TCRdb copy is limited to in-frame clones, with some not included. The table has roughly 150,000 clones, 93% seen once. Sequenced: blood. The receptors here all came from a man between 50 and 59 years old in good health.

CDR3 bases: TGTGCCAGCAGTGGTAACAGGGCCCGCGGCTACACCTTC. Translation gives CASSGNRARGYTF. The chain links TRBV25-1 to TRBJ1-2; D perhaps matches TRBD1 (6 bases). The V end was cut by 4 bases, the J end by 8 bases, with 14 bases between. Germline values: CDR1 MGHDK, CDR2 SYGVNS. This CDR3 has 13 amino acids.

V and J are TRBV19 and TRBJ2-1, with 12 bases that match TRBD2. V was pared by 6 bases and J by 0 bases, with 9 bases of the junction left unmatched. The CDR3 has 18 residues. Germline loops: CDR1 LNHDA, CDR2 SQIVND (reference sequence). This CDR3 is CASSTGTSGQSSYNEQFF. The CDR3 DNA reads as TGTGCCAGTAGCACCGGGACTAGCGGGCAGAGCTCCTACAATGAGCAGTTCTTC.

This chain joins TRBV25-1 and TRBJ2-7, with 14 bases fitting TRBD2. This CDR3 comprises 17 residues. The ends lost 6 bases at V and 2 bases at J; junction bases unmatched: 9. The germline V gene has CDR1 MGHDK and CDR2 SYGVNS. The CDR3 coding sequence is TGTGCCAGCAGCCTCGGGACTAGCGGGAGAAGGGCCTACGAGCAGTACTTC. Its protein product is CASSLGTSGRRAYEQYF.

This clone was seen once. This chain links TRBV7-9 with TRBJ2-7; D gene unclear. The V and J ends lost 1 base and 8 bases respectively, with 6 bases between them. Per germline, CDR1 SEHNR and CDR2 FQNEAQ (reference sequence). This CDR3 contains 11 residues. This CDR3 is CASSLGGQQYF. In DNA, the CDR3 is TGTGCCAGCAGCTTAGGGGGTCAGCAGTACTTC.

To note about this clone: This CDR3 is also generated by other DNA sequences in the sample. The genes are TRBV28 and TRBJ1-5, with unresolved D. Per the germline V gene, CDR1 is MDHEN and CDR2 is SYDVKM. Trimming removed 5 bases from V and 3 bases from J, with 2 bases in between. This CDR3 spans 11 amino acids. The CDR3 sequence: CASSPNQPQHF. The CDR3 DNA reads as TGTGCCAGCAGTCCCAATCAGCCCCAGCATTTT.

The DNA of the CDR3 is TGTGCCATCAGTGAAGAGTACTCCTATAATTCACCCCTCCACTTT. Its protein product is CAISEEYSYNSPLHF. The gene calls are TRBV10-3 and TRBJ1-6; D remains unclear. The CDR3 spans 15 residues. CDR1 and CDR2 (germline): ENHRY, SYGVKD. V gave up 3 bases and J gave up 0 bases, with 6 bases separating them.

Here the CDR3 reads CAWSVRGEGAISGNTIYF. The CDR3, as DNA: TGTGCCTGGAGTGTACGGGGGGAGGGGGCAATCTCTGGAAACACCATATATTTT. The V and J genes are TRBV30 and TRBJ1-3; TRBD1 matches at 7 bases. CDR1 is GTSNPN, CDR2 SVGIG, per germline (reference sequence). Trimming cost V 0 bases and J 0 bases; bases outside gene matches: 11. The CDR3 is 18 residues long.

The chain couples TRBV13 to TRBJ1-1; D ambiguous. CDR1 PRHDT and CDR2 FYEKMQ come from the germline V gene (reference sequence). The CDR3 runs 18 residues. The V gene lost 0 bases and the J gene lost 0 bases, with 17 bases spanning the gap. This CDR3 reads CASSLGFRQVILNTEAFF. The CDR3 region has the DNA TGTGCCAGCAGCTTAGGATTTCGGCAGGTCATCTTGAACACTGAAGCTTTCTTT.

This clone was found once. The chain combines TRBV28 with TRBJ2-1, with 8 nucleotides matching TRBD2. The J segment lost 4 bases and the V segment lost 1 base, leaving 3 bases of the junction unmatched. CDR3 size: 15 residues. Germline CDR1 MDHEN, CDR2 SYDVKM. The CDR3 DNA reads TGTGCCAGCAGTTTATTTGCGGGAGGTTACAATGAGCAGTTCTTC. It yields the protein CASSLFAGGYNEQFF.

The chain links TRBV5-1 to TRBJ2-5; D gene ambiguous. Trimming shortened V by 2 bases and J by 5 bases, and 10 bases separated the two germline ends. The germline gives CDR1 SGHRS, CDR2 YFSETQ. The length of the CDR3 is 13 residues. The CDR3 protein is CASSFDPQETQYF. The CDR3 region has the DNA TGCGCCAGCAGCTTCGACCCGCAGGAGACCCAGTACTTC.

V and J are TRBV12-5 and TRBJ1-2, with a weak D call TRBD1 (5 bases). This CDR3 comprises 13 residues. The ends were cut back, 4 bases at V and 8 bases at J, with 14 bases in the middle. Germline loops: CDR1 LGHNT, CDR2 FRNRAP. Here the CDR3 reads CASGSGTVEGYTF. In nucleotides, the CDR3 is TGTGCTAGTGGTTCGGGGACGGTGGAGGGCTACACCTTC.

The J gene is TRBJ2-7, the V gene TRBV5-6; D gene ambiguous. V lost 3 bases to trimming and J lost 2 bases, with 12 bases between them. Germline loops: CDR1 SGHDT, CDR2 YYEEEE. The CDR3 spans 14 residues. The CDR3: CASSSPSRPYEQYF. The CDR3 DNA sequence: TGTGCCAGCAGCTCCCCGAGCCGCCCCTACGAGCAGTACTTC.

This clone was seen only once. This chain links TRBV3-1 (or the pseudogene TRBV3-2) with TRBJ1-6; no definite D call. V lost 1 base to trimming and J lost 11 bases, with 15 bases between them. The CDR3 totals 15 residues. Germline V gene data show CDR1 as LGHDT and CDR2 as YNNKEL (reference sequence). CDR3 in DNA: TGTGCCAGCAGCCAAGGCACGTCTCAGGTTGCACCCCTCCACTTT. Translating gives CASSQGTSQVAPLHF.

The chain combines TRBV10-2 with TRBJ2-7; 14 bases are a match to TRBD2. Germline V gives CDR1 WSHSY, CDR2 SAAADI. The CDR3 extends over 20 amino acids. J gave up 5 bases and V 0 bases, and 15 bases lay outside the gene matches. CDR3 residues: CASSESAPSGTSGSFDEQYF. The DNA for the CDR3 is TGCGCCAGCAGTGAGTCGGCACCCTCCGGGACTAGCGGGAGTTTTGACGAGCAGTACTTC.

This clone was seen once. The genes are TRBV28 and TRBJ1-5; D not resolved. The germline V and J ends were trimmed by 6 bases and 9 bases, with 12 bases remaining between them. The length of the CDR3 is 12 residues. Germline V gene lookup returns CDR1 MDHEN and CDR2 SYDVKM. The CDR3 DNA follows: TGTGCCAGCAGCCCCCTCGGTTGGCCCCAGCATTTT. Translation gives CASSPLGWPQHF. Filled out from reference TRBV28 and TRBJ1-5, the complete variable domain reads DVKVTQSSRYLVKRTGEKVFLECVQDMDHENMFWYRQDPGLGLRLIYFSYDVKMKEKGDIPEGYSVSREKKERFSLILESASTNQTSMYLCASSPLGWPQHFGDGTRLSIL.